This T cell receptor (beta chain) stems from a study of blood T cell repertoires in COVID-19 (dated by TCRdb to 2018 to 2021). Regarding the complete study: The collaborator samples originated in the United States, Italy and Spain and spanned the acute and convalescent phases of COVID-19. The prospective study material was composed of cDNA or gDNA derived from T cells, B-cell-depleted T cells, or PBMCs. Deeply sampled blood TCRbeta repertoires from subjects exposed to, actively infected with, or recovered from COVID-19 were included in the dataset. The repertoires were released in a freely available public database meant as a resource for research on the immune response to SARS-CoV-2. The samples were drawn from the first 160 participants of the ongoing ImmuneRACE study and from over 950 subjects provided by 6 global collaborators. Sample metadata almost always included a de-identified subject ID, COVID-19 status, age in years and sex. Where available, HLA class I and class II types were taken from metadata supplied by the sample provider and were not determined by assay-based typing.

Participants in the prospective study were aged about 18 to 95 years, lived in over 20 United States geographic areas, and enrolled through a virtual design. In the prospective study, cohorts were assigned on the basis of participant-reported clinical history obtained from a screening survey and a study questionnaire. Each participant in the prospective study had whole blood, serum and a nasopharyngeal or oropharyngeal swab collected by mobile phlebotomists. Participants in the prospective study had the option to provide additional blood draws and questionnaires over a roughly 2-month period. Blood samples from the prospective study were shipped frozen or at room temperature prior to DNA extraction. TCRbeta CDR3 regions were amplified from genomic DNA by means of the immunoSEQ Assay, a bias-controlled multiplex PCR. As for the original processing: The number of nucleated cells in each sample was estimated from the amplification of reference gene primers within the assay. Sequence reads were collapsed and filtered to measure the absolute abundance of every unique TCRbeta CDR3 rearrangement. For each sample, productive Simpson clonality was calculated as the square root of Simpson's diversity index over productive rearrangements. Sourced from immuneACCESS, this table was stored by TCRdb with only in-frame sequences that have V and J called. A share of the clones is absent; for the studies checked, an unresolved V gene accounts for under half, and the remainder has no known explanation. That table gives V, J and clone size, and the DNA gave D and trimming. The table for this sample lists 300,000 to 400,000 clones; 88% of them were counted only once. Of the sample, around 0.97% is held by the ten largest clones.

This clone was seen once. The specificity of this receptor is unknown. Base qualities are not recorded, but no much larger clone differs from it by a single base. The germline V gene gives CDR1 as SGHRS and CDR2 as YFSETQ. The junction carries 16 bases between V and J, which are trimmed by 4 bases and 6 bases respectively. The CDR3 sequence holds 15 residues, the cysteine and phenylalanine included. The read is trimmed to its CDR3 DNA, 45 bases read in frame from base 1. What the research found in general, with its limitations: How much clinical and demographic metadata was included differed by source and by participant, and the metadata was provided uncurated.

Sequenced material: PBMCs or T cells enriched from blood (not recorded which). This receptor was identified in a woman between 25 and 40 years old with acute COVID-19. The V gene is TRBV5-1 and the J gene is TRBJ2-2, with the D gene uncertain. DNA sequence: TGCGCCAGCAGCGTTGGTGTCTTAAGCGCCGGGGAGCTGTTTTTT. The translation is CASSVGVLSAGELFF.